The 21 T cell receptor beta chains given below trace back to one sample, sequenced in a study of blood T cell repertoires in COVID-19. The data were produced by immunoSEQ multiplex PCR, yet TCRdb's version contains in-frame clones alone and is incomplete. Found here are roughly 100,000 clones, around 86% of them singletons; the top ten hold approximately 15%. Sequenced material: peripheral blood. These receptor sequences come from a woman older than 75 with active or convalescent COVID-19.

The CDR3 is CASSQVVDEKLFF. The DNA for the CDR3 is TGTGCCAGCAGCCAAGTTGTCGATGAAAAACTGTTTTTT. The chain is built from TRBV3-1 (or the pseudogene TRBV3-2) and TRBJ1-4; the D is unclear. This CDR3 contains 13 residues. The V and J ends lost 1 base and 6 bases respectively, with 6 bases between them. CDR1 is LGHDT and CDR2 is YNNKEL in the germline V gene (reference sequence).

In nucleotides, the CDR3 is TGTGCCACGGGGGGCTCGGGGGAGACCCAGTACTTC. Its protein product is CATGGSGETQYF. J is TRBJ2-5 and V is TRBV7-8, with TRBD2 as a possible D gene (7 bases). The CDR3 has 12 amino acids. Looked up from germline, CDR1 is SGHVS and CDR2 is FQNEAQ. The ends were cut back, 10 bases at V and 5 bases at J, with 14 bases in the middle.

The rearrangement joins TRBV7-9 to TRBJ1-1; TRBD1 agrees at 7 bases. V was clipped by 6 bases and J by 4 bases; unmatched bases: 11. CDR3 length: 15 amino acids. Per the germline V gene, CDR1 is SEHNR and CDR2 is FQNEAQ (reference sequence). This CDR3 is CASRAKDRIGTEAFF. CDR3 DNA sequence: TGTGCCAGCAGGGCTAAGGACAGGATCGGCACTGAAGCTTTCTTT.

The rearrangement links TRBV5-1 to TRBJ2-3; either TRBD1 or TRBD2 may fit D (6 bases each). The CDR3 spans 14 residues. Trimming pared 4 bases from V and 2 bases from J, leaving 11 bases between. Germline values: CDR1 SGHRS, CDR2 YFSETQ. This chain's CDR3 is CASSLGGDTDTQYF. CDR3 nucleotides: TGCGCCAGCAGCCTGGGGGGCGACACAGATACGCAGTATTTT. The whole variable domain, remainder taken from reference TRBV5-1 and TRBJ2-3, is KAGVTQTPRYLIKTRGQQVTLSCSPISGHRSVSWYQQTPGQGLQFLFEYFSETQRNKGNFPGRFSGRQFSNSRSEMNVSTLELGDSALYLCASSLGGDTDTQYFGPGTRLTVL.

V usage is TRBV4-3 and J usage is TRBJ2-7, with 10 positions matching TRBD1. J lost 7 bases, V lost 4 bases, and 10 bases had no gene match. The CDR3 runs 15 residues. CDR1 and CDR2 (germline): LGHNA, YSLEER. CDR3 in amino acids: CASSREGQGPWEQYF. CDR3 sequence (DNA): TGCGCCAGCAGCCGCGAGGGACAGGGGCCTTGGGAGCAGTACTTC.

CDR3 nucleotide sequence: TGTGCCACCAGCGCCCTGGGGGGGGAGCAGTTCTTC. Translating gives CATSALGGEQFF. The V gene is TRBV15, the J gene TRBJ2-1, with 7 bases fitting TRBD2. Germline V gives CDR1 LNHNV, CDR2 YYDKDF (reference sequence). The CDR3 spans 12 residues. The trim removed 5 bases at V and 10 bases at J, leaving 5 bases unmatched. The full variable domain, its missing parts supplied by reference TRBV15 and TRBJ2-1, is DAMVIQNPRYQVTQFGKPVTLSCSQTLNHNVMYWYQQKSSQAPKLLFHYYDKDFNNEADTPDNFQSRRPNTSFCFLDIRSPGLGDTAMYLCATSALGGEQFFGPGTRLTVL.

The rearrangement links TRBV28 to TRBJ1-5, with no clear D. This CDR3 contains 16 residues. Germline CDR1 is MDHEN and CDR2 is SYDVKM. V shed 2 bases and J shed 0 bases, with 11 bases lying between them. The CDR3 is CASSLITGDSNQPQHF. The DNA for the CDR3 is TGTGCCAGCAGTTTAATTACGGGTGATAGCAATCAGCCCCAGCATTTT.

The V call is TRBV28, the J call TRBJ2-1; 7 nucleotides align to TRBD1. Germline trimming cut 5 bases from V and 2 bases from J; bases unmatched to any gene: 3. The length of the CDR3 is 14 residues. In germline, CDR1 is MDHEN, CDR2 SYDVKM. As DNA, the CDR3 is TGTGCCAGCAGTAGACAGGGCGCCTACAATGAGCAGTTCTTC. It encodes CASSRQGAYNEQFF.

The chain couples TRBV5-1 to TRBJ2-5; no clear D. The CDR3 has 14 residues. Germline V gene data show CDR1 as SGHRS and CDR2 as YFSETQ. Trimming cost V 4 bases and J 1 base, with 11 bases left between them. The CDR3, as DNA: TGCGCCAGCAGCGCCGGCAGGTTCCAAGAGACCCAGTACTTC. It translates to CASSAGRFQETQYF.

This clone was observed a single time. V gene TRBV19 combines with J gene TRBJ1-4; a possible D gene is TRBD1 (5 bases). V was shortened by 9 bases and J by 5 bases, with 16 bases between the two germline ends. Germline CDR1 reads LNHDA; CDR2 reads SQIVND (reference sequence). The CDR3 runs 14 residues. The CDR3 DNA follows: TGTGCCAGCGGGTCGGGGGTACCGAATGAAAAACTGTTTTTT. Translated: CASGSGVPNEKLFF.

The chain is built from TRBV6-2 or TRBV6-3 and TRBJ1-2, with no clear D. Per germline, CDR1 MNHEY and CDR2 SVGEGT. The germline V and J ends were trimmed by 4 bases and 5 bases, with 5 bases remaining between them. This CDR3 region has 11 residues. CDR3 loop: CASSSEYGYTF. For the CDR3, the DNA is TGTGCCAGCAGTTCCGAGTATGGCTACACCTTC.

This clone was detected once. The rearrangement joins TRBV20-1 to TRBJ2-7, with D maybe TRBD2 (6 bases). Germline V gives CDR1 DFQATT, CDR2 SNEGSKA (reference sequence). This CDR3 is built from 16 residues. Trimming took off 3 bases at V and 3 bases at J, with 21 bases between the two ends. CDR3 in DNA: TGCAGTGCTAGTGGGGACTCTTTTTCCGAGGGCTACGAGCAGTACTTC. It translates to CSASGDSFSEGYEQYF.

The chain is built from TRBV4-1 and TRBJ2-7, with D perhaps TRBD2 (6 bases). The germline CDR1 and CDR2 sequences are MGHRA and YSYEKL. Trimming left V 1 base short and J 2 bases short, with 15 bases between. The CDR3 consists of 16 residues. As DNA, the CDR3 is TGCGCCAGCAGCCAAGCACCCAGCACGGGGGCCTACGAGCAGTACTTC. It yields the protein CASSQAPSTGAYEQYF.

This chain's CDR3 is CASIRTGGIYGYTF. CDR3 DNA sequence: TGTGCCAGCATCAGGACAGGGGGCATCTATGGCTACACCTTC. V usage is TRBV28 and J usage is TRBJ1-2; 11 bases are shared with TRBD1. Looked up from germline, CDR1 is MDHEN and CDR2 is SYDVKM. The CDR3 contains 14 residues. The V gene end was trimmed by 7 bases and the J gene end by 4 bases; junction bases not matched to a gene: 5.

This chain joins TRBV6-5 and TRBJ2-3, with 10 bases fitting TRBD2. The V and J ends lost 2 bases and 9 bases, in that order; junction bases with no gene match: 8. This CDR3 has 15 residues. Looked up from germline, CDR1 is MNHEY and CDR2 is SVGAGI. This CDR3 is CASSYALAGVRTQYF. The DNA for the CDR3 is TGTGCCAGCAGTTACGCTCTAGCGGGAGTAAGAACGCAGTATTTT.

This clone was recorded a few times. The chain has TRBV28 and TRBJ1-2; D ambiguous. CDR1 MDHEN and CDR2 SYDVKM come from the germline V gene. Deletions cut 6 bases from V and 2 bases from J, with 10 bases between. The length of the CDR3 is 13 residues. The CDR3 region is CASRPSGNYGYTF. The CDR3 coding sequence is TGTGCCAGCAGACCATCAGGAAACTATGGCTACACCTTC.

The genes are TRBV9 and TRBJ2-5, with 12 bases lining up with TRBD2. Trimming at V came to 4 bases and at J to 2 bases, leaving 3 bases not matched to a gene. This CDR3 is built from 15 residues. Germline-derived CDR1 and CDR2 are SGDLS and YYNGEE. The CDR3 DNA reads as TGTGCCAGCAGCACCCTAGCGGGAGGGCAAGAGACCCAGTACTTC. This encodes CASSTLAGGQETQYF.

This sequence joins TRBV4-3 and TRBJ1-1, with D tentatively TRBD1 (6 bases). V was clipped by 2 bases and J by 1 base, with 14 bases between them. CDR1 and CDR2 (germline): LGHNA, YSLEER. The CDR3 runs 16 residues. CDR3: CASSQSTGTANTEAFF. Here the CDR3 DNA reads TGCGCCAGCAGCCAATCTACAGGGACGGCGAACACTGAAGCTTTCTTT.

CDR3 amino acids: CASSQDVRGRAEAFF. As DNA, the CDR3 is TGTGCCAGCAGCCAAGATGTCAGGGGGCGGGCTGAAGCTTTCTTT. The gene calls are TRBV4-2 and TRBJ1-1, with 8 positions matching TRBD1. The CDR3 consists of 15 residues. Germline V gene sequence: CDR1 LGHNA, CDR2 YNFKEQ. Unmatched junction bases numbered 6, after V lost 0 bases and J lost 6 bases.

V usage is TRBV7-9 and J usage is TRBJ1-2; TRBD1 matches at 9 bases. V lost 1 base to trimming and J lost 5 bases; unmatched junction nucleotides: 8. CDR1 and CDR2 (germline): SEHNR, FQNEAQ (reference sequence). The CDR3 sequence is 16 residues long. CDR3 nucleotides: TGTGCCAGCAGCTTAGATGCCGGGACAGGGATGTATGGCTACACCTTC. The encoded protein is CASSLDAGTGMYGYTF. The variable domain in full, with the rest retrieved from reference TRBV7-9 and TRBJ1-2, is DTGVSQNPRHKITKRGQNVTFRCDPISEHNRLYWYRQTLGQGPEFLTYFQNEAQLEKSRLLSDRFSAERPKGSFSTLEIQRTEQGDSAMYLCASSLDAGTGMYGYTFGSGTRLTVV.

V and J are TRBV18 and TRBJ2-1; 9 bases align to TRBD1. Germline V lookup: CDR1 KGHSH, CDR2 LQKENI. V trimming: 3 bases; J trimming: 7 bases; junction bases outside the gene matches: 7. The CDR3 contains 15 residues. This CDR3 is CASSPPDRGFNEQFF. The CDR3 region has the DNA TGTGCCAGCTCACCCCCGGACAGGGGATTTAATGAGCAGTTCTTC. The full variable domain, in which reference TRBV18 and TRBJ2-1 provide the parts outside the CDR3, is NAGVMQNPRHLVRRRGQEARLRCSPMKGHSHVYWYRQLPEEGLKFMVYLQKENIIDESGMPKERFSAEFPKEGPSILRIQQVVRGDSAAYFCASSPPDRGFNEQFFGPGTRLTVL.